Presented here are 3 T cell receptor beta chains from one specimen sequenced in a study of T cell clonality in common variable immunodeficiency. TCRdb keeps only in-frame clones here, not all; method: immunoSEQ multiplex PCR. The data show some 60,000 clones, with none appearing a single time. The sequenced sample was peripheral blood mononuclear cells. The receptors stem from a person aged 18-69 years in good health.

There are many counts of this clone. The read terminates 3 residues before the CDR3 end, so the remaining end is supplied by the germline J gene. The chain couples TRBV28 to TRBJ1-5; 7 nucleotides align to TRBD1. The germline CDR1 and CDR2 sequences are MDHEN and SYDVKM. The CDR3 covers 14 residues. Trimming cost V 7 bases and J 3 bases; bases outside gene matches: 6. The sequenced CDR3 bases are TGTGCCAGCAACTTGGGACAGACCAATCAGCCC. It codes for CASNLGQTNQP. The full CDR3 sequence reads CASNLGQTNQPQHF.

This clone was counted many times. The read ends 3 residues shy of where the CDR3 ends; the end is completed using the germline J gene. This chain connects TRBV29-1 to TRBJ1-1, with D perhaps TRBD1 (5 bases). CDR1 SQVTM and CDR2 ANQGSEA come from the germline V gene. Trimming took off 4 bases at V and 0 bases at J, with 12 bases between the two ends. The CDR3 length is 14 residues. The covered CDR3 bases are TGCAGCGTTGTGGCAGGGAGTTTGAACACTGAA. It codes for CSVVAGSLNTE. The CDR3 in full is CSVVAGSLNTEAFF.

This clone was seen many times. The CDR3 end is not reached by the read, which stops 3 residues before it; the germline J gene fills it in. J is TRBJ2-3 and V is TRBV2, with a possible D match to TRBD2 (6 bases). This CDR3 is built from 12 residues. The germline CDR1 and CDR2 sequences are SNHLY and FYNNEI. The V gene lost 7 bases and the J gene lost 1 base, with 6 bases spanning the gap. CDR3 sequence reads: CASTSGTDTQYF. The CDR3 DNA, read in part, is TGTGCCAGCACTAGCGGCACAGATACG.